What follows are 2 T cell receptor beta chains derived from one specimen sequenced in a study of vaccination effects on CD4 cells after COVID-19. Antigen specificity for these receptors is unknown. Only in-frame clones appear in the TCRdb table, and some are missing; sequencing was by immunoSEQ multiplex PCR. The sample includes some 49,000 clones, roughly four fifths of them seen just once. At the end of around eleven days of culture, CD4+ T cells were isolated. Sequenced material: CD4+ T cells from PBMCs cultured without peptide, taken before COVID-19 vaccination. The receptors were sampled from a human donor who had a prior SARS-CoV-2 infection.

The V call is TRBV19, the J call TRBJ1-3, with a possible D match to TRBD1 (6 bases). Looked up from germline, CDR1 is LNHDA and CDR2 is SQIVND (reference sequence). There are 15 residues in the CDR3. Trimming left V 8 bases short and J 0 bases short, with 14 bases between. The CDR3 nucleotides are TGTGCCAGTCGTGGACAGCCCCACTCTGGAAACACCATATATTTT. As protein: CASRGQPHSGNTIYF.

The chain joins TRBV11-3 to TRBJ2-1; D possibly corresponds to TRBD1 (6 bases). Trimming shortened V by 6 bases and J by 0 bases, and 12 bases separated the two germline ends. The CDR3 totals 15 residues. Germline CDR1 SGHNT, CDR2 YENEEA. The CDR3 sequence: CASSLDSRSYNEQFF. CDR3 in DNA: TGTGCCAGCAGTCTGGACAGTCGCTCCTACAATGAGCAGTTCTTC.